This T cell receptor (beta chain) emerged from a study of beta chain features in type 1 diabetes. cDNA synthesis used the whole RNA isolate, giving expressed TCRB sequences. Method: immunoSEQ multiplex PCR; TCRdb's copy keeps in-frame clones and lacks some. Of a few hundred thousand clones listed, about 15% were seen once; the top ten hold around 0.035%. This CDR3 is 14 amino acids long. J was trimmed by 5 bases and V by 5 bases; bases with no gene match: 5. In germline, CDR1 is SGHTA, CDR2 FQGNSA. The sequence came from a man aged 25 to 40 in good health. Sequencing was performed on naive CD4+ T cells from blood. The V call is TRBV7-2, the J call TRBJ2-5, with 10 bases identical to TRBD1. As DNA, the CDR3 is TGTGCCAGCAGCCTTGGGACAGGGGCGGAGACCCAGTACTTC. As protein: CASSLGTGAETQYF.